This T cell receptor (beta chain) was captured in a study of blood T cells in healthy people across ages. Study-level findings and limits: Changes seen in expanded clonotypes were possibly confounded by donor CMV status left unknown.

Combining a sample-barcoded 5' primer with a J-beta primer mix, a second PCR ran for roughly 6 to 12 cycles. MiXCR, applied by TCRdb to the 5' RACE reads, yields one record per CDR3 protein. The data show some 790,000 distinct CDR3 sequences, with more than 25% seen just once and around 16% held by the top ten. Turning to this clonotype: Its antigen is currently unknown. A much larger clone lies one base from this, so it may be a read error.

The germline CDR1 and CDR2 sequences are DFQATT and SNEGSKA (reference sequence). The CDR3 runs 14 residues. The receptor's source is a woman of 80 years or more in good health. Sequencing was carried out using blood. V usage is TRBV20-1 and J usage is TRBJ2-1; 8 nucleotides match TRBD1. The assigned J gene may be wrong: the sequence end matches TRBJ2-7 better. CDR3 sequence reads: CSARGQVKYNEQYF. CDR3 in DNA: TGCAGTGCTAGGGGACAGGTGAAATACAATGAGCAGTACTTC.